The 9 T cell receptor beta chains presented below share a single source sample, sequenced in a study of cytotoxic CD8 clonotypes in ibrutinib-treated CLL. The repertoire was sequenced with immunoSEQ multiplex PCR; TCRdb's copy has only in-frame clones and lacks some. The table lists some 140,000 clones, around 90% of them singletons, with more than 10% in the top ten. The material sequenced was PBMCs, taken after 12 months of ibrutinib treatment. Receptor source: a human donor with chronic lymphocytic leukemia.

The rearrangement uses TRBV6-1 and TRBJ2-7; TRBD1 or TRBD2 may be the D gene (5 bases each). V was cut by 3 bases and J by 6 bases, with 12 bases left in between. Per the germline V gene, CDR1 is MNHNS and CDR2 is SASEGT. CDR3 length: 13 amino acids. The CDR3 nucleotides are TGTGCCAGCAGTGAGGTTGAGGGGTCCGAGCAGTACTTC. Translation gives CASSEVEGSEQYF.

V is TRBV11-3 and J is TRBJ2-1; 7 bases are shared with TRBD2. The CDR3 length is 13 residues. V shed 2 bases, J shed 12 bases, and the junction held 7 bases outside the gene matches. Germline loops: CDR1 SGHNT, CDR2 YENEEA. The CDR3: CASSLSRESWQFF. CDR3 coding DNA: TGTGCCAGCAGCTTATCGCGGGAGTCGTGGCAGTTCTTC.

This sequence joins TRBV13 and TRBJ2-7, with 9 bases aligning to TRBD2. V was clipped by 5 bases and J by 0 bases; unmatched bases: 8. The CDR3 is made up of 16 amino acids. In germline, CDR1 is PRHDT, CDR2 FYEKMQ (reference sequence). CDR3 bases: TGTGCCAGCAGCCCCTCAAGCGGGAGGAGCTCCTACGAGCAGTACTTC. This sequence encodes CASSPSSGRSSYEQYF.

The genes are TRBV28 and TRBJ2-2; D is unresolved. The V and J ends lost 3 bases and 7 bases respectively, with 6 bases between them. CDR1 and CDR2 (germline): MDHEN, SYDVKM. The CDR3 totals 12 residues. The CDR3 spells CASSFRSGELFF. The CDR3 DNA sequence: TGTGCCAGCAGTTTTCGTAGCGGGGAGCTGTTTTTT.

This chain connects TRBV28 to TRBJ2-3, with D possibly TRBD2 on 5 matching bases. Germline loops: CDR1 MDHEN, CDR2 SYDVKM. CDR3 length: 14 amino acids. Between the trimmed V and J ends, which lost 2 bases and 2 bases, there was a span of 8 bases. This CDR3 reads CASSLGSVTDTQYF. The DNA for the CDR3 is TGTGCCAGCAGTTTAGGGAGCGTCACAGATACGCAGTATTTT.

The chain couples TRBV7-9 to TRBJ2-7; 7 bases fit TRBD2. The CDR3 extends over 14 amino acids. Germline lookup yields CDR1 SEHNR and CDR2 FQNEAQ (reference sequence). The trim removed 7 bases at V and 2 bases at J, leaving 8 bases unmatched. The CDR3 here is CASTSPGGAYEQYF. CDR3 nucleotide sequence: TGTGCCAGCACCTCCCCGGGGGGAGCCTACGAGCAGTACTTC.

This clone was counted once. The chain joins TRBV6-5 to TRBJ1-2; 9 bases are a match to TRBD1. CDR1 and CDR2 from the germline V gene are MNHEY and SVGAGI. V shed 2 bases, J shed 8 bases, and the junction held 6 bases outside the gene matches. This CDR3 is built from 14 residues. The CDR3 region is CASSYAQGAWGYTF. The CDR3 DNA is TGTGCCAGCAGTTACGCACAGGGGGCGTGGGGCTACACCTTC.

The DNA of the CDR3 is TGCAGCGCAAACAAGAACACTGAAGCTTTCTTT. Its protein is CSANKNTEAFF. V is TRBV29-1 and J is TRBJ1-1; D gene unclear. Per germline, CDR1 SQVTM and CDR2 ANQGSEA. V gave up 7 bases and J gave up 1 base, with 7 bases separating them. This CDR3 is 11 amino acids long. The full variable domain, with the rest looked up from reference TRBV29-1 and TRBJ1-1, is SAVISQKPSRDICQRGTSLTIQCQVDSQVTMMFWYRQQPGQSLTLIATANQGSEATYESGFVIDKFPISRPNLTFSTLTVSNMSPEDSSIYLCSANKNTEAFFGQGTRLTVV.

The table lists this clone with a few counts. The chain uses TRBV6-6 and TRBJ1-1, with TRBD1 as a possible D gene (6 bases). V was cut by 1 base and J by 1 base, with 7 bases left in between. CDR3 size: 14 residues. Germline CDR1 is MNHNY and CDR2 is SVGAGI (reference sequence). The CDR3 loop reads CASSYLGQNTEAFF. In DNA, the CDR3 is TGTGCCAGCAGTTACTTGGGACAGAACACTGAAGCTTTCTTT.